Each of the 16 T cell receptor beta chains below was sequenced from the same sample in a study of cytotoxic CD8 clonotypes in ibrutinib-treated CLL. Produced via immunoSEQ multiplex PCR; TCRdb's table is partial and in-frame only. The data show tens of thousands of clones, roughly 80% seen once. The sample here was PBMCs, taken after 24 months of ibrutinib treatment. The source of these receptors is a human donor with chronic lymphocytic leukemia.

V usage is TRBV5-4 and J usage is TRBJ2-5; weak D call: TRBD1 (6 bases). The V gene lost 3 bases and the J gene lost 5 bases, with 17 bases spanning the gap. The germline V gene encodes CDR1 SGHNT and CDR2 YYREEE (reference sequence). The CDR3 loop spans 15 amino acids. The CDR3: CASSSPVGAVETQYF. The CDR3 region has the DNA TGTGCCAGCAGCTCCCCAGTGGGGGCGGTGGAGACCCAGTACTTC.

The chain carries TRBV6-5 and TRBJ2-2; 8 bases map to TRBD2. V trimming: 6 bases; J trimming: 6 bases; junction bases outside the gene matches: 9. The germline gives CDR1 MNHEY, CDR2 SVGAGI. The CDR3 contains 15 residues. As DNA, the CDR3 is TGTGCCAGCAGCGTAGCGGGGAGGGTGGCCGGGGAGCTGTTTTTT. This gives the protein CASSVAGRVAGELFF.

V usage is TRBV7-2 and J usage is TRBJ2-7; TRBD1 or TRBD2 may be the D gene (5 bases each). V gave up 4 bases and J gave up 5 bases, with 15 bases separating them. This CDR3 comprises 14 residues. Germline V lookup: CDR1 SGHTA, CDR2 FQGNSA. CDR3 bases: TGTGCCAGCAGCTCTACCCGGGACGGGAACGAGCAGTACTTC. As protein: CASSSTRDGNEQYF.

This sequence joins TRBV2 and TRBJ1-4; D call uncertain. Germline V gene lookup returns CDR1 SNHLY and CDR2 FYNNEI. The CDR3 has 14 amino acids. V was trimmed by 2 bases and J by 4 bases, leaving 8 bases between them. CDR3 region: CASSEWQNNEKLFF. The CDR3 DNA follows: TGTGCCAGCAGTGAATGGCAGAATAATGAAAAACTGTTTTTT.

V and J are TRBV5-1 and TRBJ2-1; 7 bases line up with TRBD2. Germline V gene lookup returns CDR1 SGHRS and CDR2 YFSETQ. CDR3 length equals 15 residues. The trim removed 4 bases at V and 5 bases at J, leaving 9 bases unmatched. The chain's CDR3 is CASSGSGGSHNEQFF. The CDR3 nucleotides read TGCGCCAGCAGCGGGTCTGGCGGGAGTCACAATGAGCAGTTCTTC.

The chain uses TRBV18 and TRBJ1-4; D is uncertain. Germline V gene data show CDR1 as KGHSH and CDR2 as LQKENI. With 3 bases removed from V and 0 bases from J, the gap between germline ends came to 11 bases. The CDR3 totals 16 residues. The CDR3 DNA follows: TGTGCCAGCTCACCCGAACACCTTGCAACTAATGAAAAACTGTTTTTT. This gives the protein CASSPEHLATNEKLFF.

In DNA, the CDR3 is TGTGCCTGGAGTGTTAGTGGCGGGATAACGGGGAATGAGCAGTTCTTC. It translates to CAWSVSGGITGNEQFF. The chain is built from TRBV30 and TRBJ2-1; D perhaps matches TRBD2 (6 bases). Per germline, CDR1 GTSNPN and CDR2 SVGIG (reference sequence). V was pared by 0 bases and J by 7 bases, with 19 bases between. This CDR3 has 16 residues.

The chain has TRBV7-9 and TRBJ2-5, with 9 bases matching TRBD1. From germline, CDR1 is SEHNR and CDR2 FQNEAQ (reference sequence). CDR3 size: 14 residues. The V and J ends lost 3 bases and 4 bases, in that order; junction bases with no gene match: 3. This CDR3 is CASSFGTGRETQYF. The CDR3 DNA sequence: TGTGCCAGCAGCTTCGGGACAGGGCGAGAGACCCAGTACTTC.

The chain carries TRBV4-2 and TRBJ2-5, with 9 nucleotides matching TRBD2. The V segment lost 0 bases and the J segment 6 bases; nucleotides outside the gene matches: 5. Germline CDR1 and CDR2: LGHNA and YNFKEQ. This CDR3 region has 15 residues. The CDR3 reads CASSQEFSGSQTQYF. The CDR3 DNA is TGTGCCAGCAGCCAAGAGTTTAGCGGGAGCCAGACCCAGTACTTC.

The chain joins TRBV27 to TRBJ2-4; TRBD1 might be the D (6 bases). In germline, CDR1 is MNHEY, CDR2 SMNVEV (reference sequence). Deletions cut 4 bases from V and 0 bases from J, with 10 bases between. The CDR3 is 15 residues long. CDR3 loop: CASSSGAVAKNIQYF. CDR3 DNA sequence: TGTGCCAGCAGTTCAGGGGCGGTAGCCAAAAACATTCAGTACTTC.

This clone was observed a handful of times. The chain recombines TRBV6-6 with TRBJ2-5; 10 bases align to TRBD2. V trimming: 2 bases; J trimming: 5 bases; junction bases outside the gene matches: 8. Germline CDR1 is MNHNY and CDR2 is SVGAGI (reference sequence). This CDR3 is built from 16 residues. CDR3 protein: CASSYDSSGSSETQYF. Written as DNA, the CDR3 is TGTGCCAGCAGTTACGACTCTAGCGGGAGCTCGGAGACCCAGTACTTC.

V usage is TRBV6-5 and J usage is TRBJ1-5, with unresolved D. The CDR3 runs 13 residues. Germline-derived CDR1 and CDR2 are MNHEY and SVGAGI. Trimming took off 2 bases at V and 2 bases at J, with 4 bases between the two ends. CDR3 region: CASSYRRNQPQHF. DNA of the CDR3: TGTGCCAGCAGTTACCGTCGCAATCAGCCCCAGCATTTT.

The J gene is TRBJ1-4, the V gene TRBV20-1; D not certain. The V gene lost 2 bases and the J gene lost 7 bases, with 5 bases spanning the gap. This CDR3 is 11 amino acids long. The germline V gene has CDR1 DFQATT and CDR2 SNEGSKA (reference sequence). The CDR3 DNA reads TGCAGTGCTAGAAAGGGTGAAAAACTGTTTTTT. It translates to CSARKGEKLFF.

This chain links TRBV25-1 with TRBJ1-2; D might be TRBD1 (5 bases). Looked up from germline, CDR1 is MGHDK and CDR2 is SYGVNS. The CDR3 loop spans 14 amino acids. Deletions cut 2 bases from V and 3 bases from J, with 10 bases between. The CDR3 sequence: CASSERRGDYGYTF. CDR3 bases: TGTGCCAGCAGTGAACGACGGGGCGACTATGGCTACACCTTC.

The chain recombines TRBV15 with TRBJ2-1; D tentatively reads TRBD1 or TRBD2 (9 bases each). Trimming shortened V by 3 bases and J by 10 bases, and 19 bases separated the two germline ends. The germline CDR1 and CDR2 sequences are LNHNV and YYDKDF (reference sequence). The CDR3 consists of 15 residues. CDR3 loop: CATSRTSGQGREQFF. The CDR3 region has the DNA TGTGCCACCAGCAGGACTAGCGGACAGGGGCGGGAGCAGTTCTTC.

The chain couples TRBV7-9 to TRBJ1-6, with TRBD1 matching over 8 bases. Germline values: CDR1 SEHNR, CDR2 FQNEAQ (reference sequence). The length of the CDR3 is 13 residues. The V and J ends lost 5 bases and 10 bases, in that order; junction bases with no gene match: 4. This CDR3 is CASSTTGDSPLHF. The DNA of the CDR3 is TGTGCCAGCAGCACGACAGGGGACTCACCCCTCCACTTT.